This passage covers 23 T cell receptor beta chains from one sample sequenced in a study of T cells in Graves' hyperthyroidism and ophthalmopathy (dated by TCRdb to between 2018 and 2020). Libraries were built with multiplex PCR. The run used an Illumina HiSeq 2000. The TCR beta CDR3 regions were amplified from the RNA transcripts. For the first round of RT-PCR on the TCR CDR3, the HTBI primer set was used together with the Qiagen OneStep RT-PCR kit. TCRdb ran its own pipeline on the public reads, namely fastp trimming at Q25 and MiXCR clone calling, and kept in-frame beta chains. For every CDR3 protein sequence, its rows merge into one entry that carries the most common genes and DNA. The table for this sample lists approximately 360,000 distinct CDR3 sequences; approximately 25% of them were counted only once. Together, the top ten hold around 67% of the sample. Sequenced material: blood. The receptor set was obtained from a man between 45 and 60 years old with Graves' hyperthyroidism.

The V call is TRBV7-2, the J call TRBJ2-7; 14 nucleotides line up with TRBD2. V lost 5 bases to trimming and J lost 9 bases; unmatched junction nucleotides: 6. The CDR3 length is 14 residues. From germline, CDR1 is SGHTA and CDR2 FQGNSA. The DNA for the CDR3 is TGTGCCAGCAGCACCGGGACTAGCGGGAGTCGGCAGTACTTC. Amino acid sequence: CASSTGTSGSRQYF.

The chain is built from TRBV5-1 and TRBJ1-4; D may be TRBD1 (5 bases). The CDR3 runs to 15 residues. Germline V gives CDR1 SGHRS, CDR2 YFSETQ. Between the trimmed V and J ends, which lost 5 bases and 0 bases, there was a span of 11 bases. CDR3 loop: CASRETTATNEKLFF. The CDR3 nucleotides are TGCGCCAGCAGGGAGACGACAGCAACTAATGAAAAACTGTTTTTT. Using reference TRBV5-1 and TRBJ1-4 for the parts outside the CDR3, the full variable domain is KAGVTQTPRYLIKTRGQQVTLSCSPISGHRSVSWYQQTPGQGLQFLFEYFSETQRNKGNFPGRFSGRQFSNSRSEMNVSTLELGDSALYLCASRETTATNEKLFFGSGTQLSVL.

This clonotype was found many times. The CDR3: CASSFSGRTDYNTQYF. The CDR3 coding sequence is TGTGCCAGCAGCTTTAGCGGGAGGACAGATTATAATACGCAGTATTTT. J is TRBJ2-3 and V is TRBV7-2; 10 nucleotides agree with TRBD2. Germline trimming cut 3 bases from V and 7 bases from J; bases unmatched to any gene: 10. Germline CDR1 SGHTA, CDR2 FQGNSA. The CDR3 has 16 amino acids.

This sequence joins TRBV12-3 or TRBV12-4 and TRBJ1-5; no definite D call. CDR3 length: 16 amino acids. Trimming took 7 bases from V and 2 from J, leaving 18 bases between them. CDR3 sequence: CASTTDGRPGNQPQHF. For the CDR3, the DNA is TGTGCCAGCACGACTGACGGCAGGCCGGGCAATCAGCCCCAGCATTTT.

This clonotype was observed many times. CDR3 loop: CASSQAVANTEAFF. The CDR3 DNA is TGTGCCAGCAGCCAGGCGGTCGCGAACACTGAAGCTTTCTTT. The rearrangement joins TRBV3-1 to TRBJ1-1; D uncertain. V gave up 3 bases and J gave up 1 base, with 9 bases separating them. Per the germline V gene, CDR1 is LGHDT and CDR2 is YNNKEL (reference sequence). This CDR3 spans 14 amino acids.

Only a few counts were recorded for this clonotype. CDR3: CASSFQVSQETQYF. CDR3 bases: TGCGCCAGCAGTTTTCAGGTATCCCAAGAGACCCAGTACTTC. This chain joins TRBV5-1 and TRBJ2-5; no clear D. The V end lost 5 bases, the J end lost 1 base, and 12 bases lay between the germline ends. Germline V gene sequence: CDR1 SGHRS, CDR2 YFSETQ. This CDR3 is built from 14 residues.

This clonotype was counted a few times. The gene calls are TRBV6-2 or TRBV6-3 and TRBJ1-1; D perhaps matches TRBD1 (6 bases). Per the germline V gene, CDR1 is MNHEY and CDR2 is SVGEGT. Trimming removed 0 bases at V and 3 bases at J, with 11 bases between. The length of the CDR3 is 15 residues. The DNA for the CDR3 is TGTGCCAGCAGTTACTCTGAACAGGGTGACACTGAAGCTTTCTTT. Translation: CASSYSEQGDTEAFF.

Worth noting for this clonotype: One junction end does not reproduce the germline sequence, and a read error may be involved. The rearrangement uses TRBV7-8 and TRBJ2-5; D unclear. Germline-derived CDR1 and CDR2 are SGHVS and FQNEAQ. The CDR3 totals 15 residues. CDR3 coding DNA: TGCGCCAGCAGCCGGTATCCAGTGTGGCAAGAGACCCAGTACTTC. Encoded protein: CASSRYPVWQETQYF. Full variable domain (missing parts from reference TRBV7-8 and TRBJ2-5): GAGVSQSPRYKVAKRGQDVALRCDPISGHVSLFWYQQALGQGPEFLTYFQNEAQLDKSGLPSDRFFAERPEGSVSTLKIQRTQQEDSAVYLCASSRYPVWQETQYFGPGTRLLVL.

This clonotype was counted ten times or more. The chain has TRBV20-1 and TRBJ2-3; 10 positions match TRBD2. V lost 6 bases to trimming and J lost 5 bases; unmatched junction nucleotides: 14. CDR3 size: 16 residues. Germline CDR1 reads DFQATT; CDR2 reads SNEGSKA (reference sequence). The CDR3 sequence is CSATPGAGGPGDTQYF. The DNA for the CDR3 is TGCAGTGCCACTCCGGGAGCGGGAGGGCCTGGAGATACGCAGTATTTT.

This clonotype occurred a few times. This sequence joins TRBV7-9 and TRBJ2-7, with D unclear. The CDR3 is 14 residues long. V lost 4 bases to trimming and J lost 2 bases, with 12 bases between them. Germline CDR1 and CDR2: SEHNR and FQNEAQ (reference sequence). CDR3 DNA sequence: TGTGCCAGCAGCTCCCCCCTTTCAGCCTACGAGCAGTACTTC. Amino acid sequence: CASSSPLSAYEQYF.

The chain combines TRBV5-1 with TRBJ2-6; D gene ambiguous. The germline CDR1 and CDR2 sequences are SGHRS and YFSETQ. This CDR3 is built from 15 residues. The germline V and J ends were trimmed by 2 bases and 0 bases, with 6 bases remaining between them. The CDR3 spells CASSFQSSGANVLTF. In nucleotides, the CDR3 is TGCGCCAGCAGCTTTCAGAGCTCTGGGGCCAACGTCCTGACTTTC.

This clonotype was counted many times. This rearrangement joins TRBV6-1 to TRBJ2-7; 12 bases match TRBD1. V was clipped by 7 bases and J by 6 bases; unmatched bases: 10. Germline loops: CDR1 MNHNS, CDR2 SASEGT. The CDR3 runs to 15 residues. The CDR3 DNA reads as TGTGCCAGCACCCGCCCGGGACAGGGGGCTACCGAGCAGTACTTC. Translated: CASTRPGQGATEQYF.

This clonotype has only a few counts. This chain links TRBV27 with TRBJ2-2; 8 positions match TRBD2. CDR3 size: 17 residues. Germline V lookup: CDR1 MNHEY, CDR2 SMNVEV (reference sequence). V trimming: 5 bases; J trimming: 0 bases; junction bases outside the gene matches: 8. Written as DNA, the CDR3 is TGTGCCAGCAGTACTCGGACTAGCCGACCGAACACCGGGGAGCTGTTTTTT. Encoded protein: CASSTRTSRPNTGELFF.

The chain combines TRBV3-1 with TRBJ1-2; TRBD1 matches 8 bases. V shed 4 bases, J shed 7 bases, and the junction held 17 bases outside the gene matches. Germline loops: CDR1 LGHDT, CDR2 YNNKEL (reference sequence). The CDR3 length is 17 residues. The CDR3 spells CASSLTGGVGTGTGYTF. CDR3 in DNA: TGTGCCAGCAGCCTTACCGGGGGGGTTGGGACAGGCACTGGCTACACCTTC.

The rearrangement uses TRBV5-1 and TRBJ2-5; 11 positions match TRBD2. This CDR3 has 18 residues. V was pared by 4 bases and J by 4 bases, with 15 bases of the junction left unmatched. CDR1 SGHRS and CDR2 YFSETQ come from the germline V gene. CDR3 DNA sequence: TGCGCCAGCAGCCGTCACCGAGGGACTAGCGGAGTGGGAGAGACCCAGTACTTC. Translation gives CASSRHRGTSGVGETQYF.

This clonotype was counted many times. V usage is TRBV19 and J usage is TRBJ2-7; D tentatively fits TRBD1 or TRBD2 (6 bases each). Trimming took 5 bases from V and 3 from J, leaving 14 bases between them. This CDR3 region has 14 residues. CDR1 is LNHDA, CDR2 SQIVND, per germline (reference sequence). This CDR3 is CASSPRGRGYEQYF. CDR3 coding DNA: TGTGCCAGTAGTCCGCGGGGCAGGGGCTACGAGCAGTACTTC. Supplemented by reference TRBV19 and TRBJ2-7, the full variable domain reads DGGITQSPKYLFRKEGQNVTLSCEQNLNHDAMYWYRQDPGQGLRLIYYSQIVNDFQKGDIAEGYSVSREKKESFPLTVTSAQKNPTAFYLCASSPRGRGYEQYFGPGTRLTVT.

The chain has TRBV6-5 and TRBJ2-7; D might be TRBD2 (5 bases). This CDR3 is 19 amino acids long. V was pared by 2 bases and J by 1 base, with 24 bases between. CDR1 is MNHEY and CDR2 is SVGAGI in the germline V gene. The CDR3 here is CASSYEPTFDYSTSYEQYF. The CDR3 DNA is TGTGCCAGCAGTTACGAACCGACCTTCGACTACTCGACATCCTACGAGCAGTACTTC.

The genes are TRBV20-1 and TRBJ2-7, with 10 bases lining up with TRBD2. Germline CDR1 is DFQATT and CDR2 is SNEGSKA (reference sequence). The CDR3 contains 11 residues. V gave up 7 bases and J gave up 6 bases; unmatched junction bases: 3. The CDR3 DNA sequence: TGCAGTGTGGAGCGGGAGGGCGAGCAGTACTTC. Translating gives CSVEREGEQYF.

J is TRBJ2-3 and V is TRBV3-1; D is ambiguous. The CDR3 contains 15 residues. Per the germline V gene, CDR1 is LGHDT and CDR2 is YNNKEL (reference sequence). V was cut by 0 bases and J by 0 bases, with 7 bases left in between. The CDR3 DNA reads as TGTGCCAGCAGCCAAGAGTACTATAGCACAGATACGCAGTATTTT. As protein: CASSQEYYSTDTQYF.

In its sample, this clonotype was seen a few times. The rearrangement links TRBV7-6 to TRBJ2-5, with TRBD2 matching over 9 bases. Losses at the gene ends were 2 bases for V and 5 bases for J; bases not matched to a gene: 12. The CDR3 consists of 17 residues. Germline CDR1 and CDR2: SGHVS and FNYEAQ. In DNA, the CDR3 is TGTGCCAGCAGCTTATTCGGGAGGGGTAGCGGGAGTGAGACCCAGTACTTC. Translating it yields CASSLFGRGSGSETQYF. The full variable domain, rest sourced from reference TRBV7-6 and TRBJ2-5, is GAGVSQSPRYKVTKRGQDVALRCDPISGHVSLYWYRQALGQGPEFLTYFNYEAQQDKSGLPNDRFSAERPEGSISTLTIQRTEQRDSAMYRCASSLFGRGSGSETQYFGPGTRLLVL.

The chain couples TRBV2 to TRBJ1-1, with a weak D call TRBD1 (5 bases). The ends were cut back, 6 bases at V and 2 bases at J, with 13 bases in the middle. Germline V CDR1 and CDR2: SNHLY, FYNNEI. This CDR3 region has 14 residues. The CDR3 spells CASSPDSTNTEAFF. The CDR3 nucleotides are TGTGCCAGCAGCCCCGACAGTACTAACACTGAAGCTTTCTTT.

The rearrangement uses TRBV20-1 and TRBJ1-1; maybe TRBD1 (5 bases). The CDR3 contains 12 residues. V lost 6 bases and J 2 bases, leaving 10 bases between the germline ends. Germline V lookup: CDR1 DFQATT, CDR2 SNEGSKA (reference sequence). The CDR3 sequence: CSARQRNTEAFF. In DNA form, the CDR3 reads TGCAGTGCAAGACAGAGAAACACTGAAGCTTTCTTT.

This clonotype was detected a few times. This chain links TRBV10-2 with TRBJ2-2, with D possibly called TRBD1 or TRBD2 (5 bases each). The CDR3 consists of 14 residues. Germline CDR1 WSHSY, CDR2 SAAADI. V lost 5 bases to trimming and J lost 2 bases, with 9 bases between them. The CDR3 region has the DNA TGCGCCAGCAGTCGGGACCAAAACACCGGGGAGCTGTTTTTT. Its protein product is CASSRDQNTGELFF.